The 24 T cell receptor beta chains in this list originate from one sample, sequenced in a study of CD8 T cells in ankylosing spondylitis. Each CDR3 protein is one row after TCRdb ran MiXCR on the 5' RACE reads. The repertoire holds 200,000 to 300,000 distinct CDR3 sequences, with about 10% as singletons. Sample: blood, either unsorted or a sorted T cell fraction (not recorded which). These receptors were collected from a male donor with ankylosing spondylitis or in good health (not recorded which).

This clonotype was picked up many times. The V call is TRBV12-3 or TRBV12-4, the J call TRBJ2-1, with a tentative D call TRBD1 (5 bases). Trimming pared 6 bases from V and 5 bases from J, leaving 14 bases between. This CDR3 has 14 amino acids. CDR3 sequence (DNA): TGTGCCAGCAGAGCCGTAGGGGTCGACAATGAGCAGTTCTTC. Protein product: CASRAVGVDNEQFF.

Ten or more counts support this clonotype. The chain uses TRBV12-3 or TRBV12-4 and TRBJ2-2; TRBD2 matches at 7 bases. The CDR3 consists of 14 residues. The J segment lost 4 bases and the V segment lost 7 bases, leaving 6 bases of the junction unmatched. The DNA for the CDR3 is TGTGCCAGCACCGCGGGAGTTAGCACCGGGGAGCTGTTTTTT. Its protein is CASTAGVSTGELFF.

This clonotype was counted many times. The chain uses TRBV7-2 and TRBJ1-1; D is uncertain. Trimming pared 1 base from V and 0 bases from J, leaving 9 bases between. The CDR3 runs to 15 residues. Germline lookup yields CDR1 SGHTA and CDR2 FQGNSA. DNA of the CDR3: TGTGCCAGCAGCTTAGAGGGCGGTTTGAACACTGAAGCTTTCTTT. Translating gives CASSLEGGLNTEAFF.

Comment on this clonotype: The junction departs from the called germline gene at one end, perhaps through a read error. This chain connects TRBV6-2 or TRBV6-3 to TRBJ1-2; D is perhaps TRBD1 (5 bases). The germline gives CDR1 MNHEY, CDR2 SVGEGT. This CDR3 is built from 14 residues. The CDR3 DNA reads TGTGCCAGCAACCTCGGGGGAGCTAATTATGGCTACATCTTC. Translating gives CASNLGGANYGYIF.

This clonotype appeared many times. The CDR3 DNA follows: TGTGCCAGCAGCTCCCCGGGGGGCCACTACAATGAGCAGTTCTTC. Translated, it gives CASSSPGGHYNEQFF. This rearrangement joins TRBV7-2 to TRBJ2-1, with D tentatively TRBD2 (7 bases). Looked up from germline, CDR1 is SGHTA and CDR2 is FQGNSA. The CDR3 runs 15 residues. The V and J ends lost 4 bases and 3 bases respectively, with 13 bases between them.

There are many counts of this clonotype. The chain recombines TRBV20-1 with TRBJ1-3; 9 nucleotides match TRBD1. V trimming: 5 bases; J trimming: 4 bases; junction bases outside the gene matches: 6. The CDR3 has 14 residues. Germline V lookup: CDR1 DFQATT, CDR2 SNEGSKA (reference sequence). The CDR3 reads CSALQGAVGNTIYF. The CDR3 nucleotides are TGCAGTGCTCTACAGGGGGCTGTGGGAAACACCATATATTTT.

This clonotype was seen repeatedly, ten times or more. The chain couples TRBV20-1 to TRBJ2-3; D gene ambiguous. CDR1 is DFQATT and CDR2 is SNEGSKA in the germline V gene (reference sequence). V was shortened by 2 bases and J by 4 bases, with 4 bases between the two germline ends. The CDR3 sequence is 11 residues long. The CDR3 reads CSARPADTQYF. The CDR3 bases are TGCAGTGCTAGACCGGCAGATACGCAGTATTTT.

Ten or more counts support this clonotype. The V gene is TRBV12-3 or TRBV12-4, the J gene TRBJ2-2, with 9 positions matching TRBD2. V was clipped by 0 bases and J by 2 bases; unmatched bases: 16. The CDR3 sequence is 21 residues long. The CDR3, as DNA: TGTGCCAGCAGTTTAGCGGAGTCCCAACTAGCGGGCCAATCAAACACCGGGGAGCTGTTTTTT. Encoded protein: CASSLAESQLAGQSNTGELFF.

In this sample, this clonotype turned up many times. This chain uses TRBV20-1 with TRBJ1-5; maybe TRBD1 (6 bases). Germline CDR1 DFQATT, CDR2 SNEGSKA (reference sequence). This CDR3 comprises 15 residues. V shed 3 bases and J shed 0 bases, with 12 bases lying between them. The DNA of the CDR3 is TGCAGTGCTAGCTCAGGGGTAAATAGCAATCAGCCCCAGCATTTT. Translation gives CSASSGVNSNQPQHF.

This clonotype came up many times. The J gene is TRBJ2-5, the V gene TRBV29-1, with no clear D. From germline, CDR1 is SQVTM and CDR2 ANQGSEA. CDR3 length: 13 amino acids. V shed 4 bases and J shed 1 base, with 10 bases lying between them. CDR3 sequence (DNA): TGCAGCGTTGTTCGGTACAGCCAAGAGACCCAGTACTTC. It translates to CSVVRYSQETQYF. The full variable domain, in which reference TRBV29-1 and TRBJ2-5 provide the parts outside the CDR3, is SAVISQKPSRDICQRGTSLTIQCQVDSQVTMMFWYRQQPGQSLTLIATANQGSEATYESGFVIDKFPISRPNLTFSTLTVSNMSPEDSSIYLCSVVRYSQETQYFGPGTRLLVL.

This clonotype was counted ten times or more. The chain carries TRBV6-1 and TRBJ1-1, with D perhaps matching TRBD1 (5 bases). CDR3 size: 15 residues. The V end was cut by 4 bases, the J end by 2 bases, with 14 bases between. Germline lookup yields CDR1 MNHNS and CDR2 SASEGT. The CDR3 nucleotides read TGTGCCAGCAGTGGGGGCCCGGCCGTCAACACTGAAGCTTTCTTT. This sequence encodes CASSGGPAVNTEAFF.

This clonotype came up many times. The chain has TRBV25-1 and TRBJ1-2; 10 positions agree with TRBD1. The length of the CDR3 is 16 residues. V shed 2 bases and J 5 bases; nucleotides not matched to a gene: 8. Germline CDR1 and CDR2: MGHDK and SYGVNS. This chain's CDR3 is CASSEGGGDRGYGYTF. For the CDR3, the DNA is TGTGCCAGCAGTGAAGGAGGAGGGGACAGGGGTTATGGCTACACCTTC.

This clonotype appeared a few times. This sequence joins TRBV2 and TRBJ2-2; 11 nucleotides line up with TRBD2. The junction had 9 bases not matched to a gene; V was cut back by 7 bases and J by 5 bases. Germline CDR1 SNHLY, CDR2 FYNNEI. The CDR3 totals 16 residues. The CDR3 here is CASTLLAGERTGELFF. In DNA, the CDR3 is TGTGCCAGCACCCTACTAGCGGGAGAGAGGACCGGGGAGCTGTTTTTT.

This clonotype was detected ten times or more. This sequence joins TRBV11-2 and TRBJ1-1; no firm D call. Germline V gene sequence: CDR1 SGHAT, CDR2 FQNNGV. Trimming shortened V by 5 bases and J by 0 bases, and 22 bases separated the two germline ends. This CDR3 region has 18 residues. The CDR3 region has the DNA TGTGCCAGCAGCCCAAACCCACCCCGATCCAATATGAACACTGAAGCTTTCTTT. As protein: CASSPNPPRSNMNTEAFF.

The table lists this clonotype with many counts. The chain recombines TRBV5-1 with TRBJ2-7; TRBD1 is a possible D gene (6 bases). Trimming removed 0 bases at V and 5 bases at J, with 12 bases between. The germline gives CDR1 SGHRS, CDR2 YFSETQ. The CDR3 is 14 residues long. This chain's CDR3 is CASSLEDSAHEQYF. In DNA, the CDR3 is TGCGCCAGCAGCTTGGAGGACAGTGCCCACGAGCAGTACTTC.

This clonotype showed up many times. This chain uses TRBV12-3 or TRBV12-4 with TRBJ2-5; D uncertain. V lost 3 bases and J lost 2, with 13 bases in between. CDR3 length: 15 residues. The CDR3 sequence: CASSFWNTPQETQYF. The CDR3 DNA follows: TGTGCCAGCAGTTTCTGGAACACCCCACAAGAGACCCAGTACTTC.

As concerns this clonotype: Just one base apart from a much larger clone, this may be a read error. J is TRBJ2-5 and V is TRBV13, with 10 positions matching TRBD2. Looked up from germline, CDR1 is PRHDT and CDR2 is FYEKMQ (reference sequence). CDR3 length: 15 amino acids. Germline trimming cut 8 bases from V and 10 bases from J; bases unmatched to any gene: 16. CDR3 amino acids: CASGVAGGRWKIQYF. DNA for the CDR3: TGTGCCAGCGGGGTAGCGGGAGGTCGGTGGAAGATCCAGTACTTC.

This clonotype was seen ten or more times. The V call is TRBV5-1, the J call TRBJ1-4, with D uncertain. Per the germline V gene, CDR1 is SGHRS and CDR2 is YFSETQ. The CDR3 has 13 residues. Trimming removed 5 bases at V and 3 bases at J, with 8 bases between. The CDR3 is CASRARPNEKLFF. DNA for the CDR3: TGCGCCAGCAGAGCCCGGCCTAATGAAAAACTGTTTTTT.

There are many counts of this clonotype. The chain uses TRBV29-1 and TRBJ2-7; possibly TRBD1 for D (6 bases). Per the germline V gene, CDR1 is SQVTM and CDR2 is ANQGSEA. The CDR3 has 13 amino acids. Trimming removed 6 bases at V and 3 bases at J, with 15 bases between. The CDR3 coding sequence is TGCAGCGTGGGCCTTTGGGACAACTACGAGCAGTACTTC. It yields the protein CSVGLWDNYEQYF.

The rearrangement uses TRBV2 and TRBJ2-2; the D is unclear. The germline gives CDR1 SNHLY, CDR2 FYNNEI. Trimming removed 10 bases at V and 0 bases at J, with 12 bases between. This CDR3 has 14 amino acids. CDR3 loop: CATRLEANTGELFF. The CDR3, as DNA: TGTGCCACCCGACTCGAAGCGAACACCGGGGAGCTGTTTTTT.

This clonotype appeared a single time. This may stem from a read error, because a much larger clone lies one nucleotide away. The V call is TRBV15, the J call TRBJ2-3, with D perhaps TRBD1 (6 bases). Deletions cut 2 bases from V and 6 bases from J, with 12 bases between. The germline CDR1 and CDR2 sequences are LNHNV and YYDKDF (reference sequence). The CDR3 totals 14 residues. Written as DNA, the CDR3 is TGTGCCACCAGCAGAACCAGGGGTTTGGATACGCAGTATTTT. Its protein is CATSRTRGLDTQYF.

In its sample, this clonotype was seen many times. This rearrangement joins TRBV5-5 to TRBJ1-1; D not certain. Germline V CDR1 and CDR2: SGHKS, YYEKEE (reference sequence). The CDR3 is 14 amino acids. V gave up 0 bases and J gave up 0 bases, with 6 bases separating them. The CDR3 bases are TGTGCCAGCAGCTTGGATCAGCTGAACACTGAAGCTTTCTTT. Amino acid sequence: CASSLDQLNTEAFF.

This clonotype was recorded a few times. The rearrangement links TRBV7-9 to TRBJ2-3; D call uncertain. Trimming took 2 bases from V and 5 from J, leaving 20 bases between them. The CDR3 covers 17 residues. Germline CDR1 reads SEHNR; CDR2 reads FQNEAQ (reference sequence). CDR3 protein: CASSLFLGRSIGDTQYF. CDR3 in DNA: TGTGCCAGCAGCTTATTTCTAGGACGCTCCATCGGAGATACGCAGTATTTT.

This clonotype has just a few counts. CDR3 residues: CASSPIPGLAGVAEQFF. The DNA for the CDR3 is TGCGCCAGCAGCCCTATTCCGGGACTAGCGGGAGTGGCTGAGCAGTTCTTC. V and J are TRBV5-1 and TRBJ2-1; 14 nucleotides agree with TRBD2. Germline V gene sequence: CDR1 SGHRS, CDR2 YFSETQ. The V segment lost 4 bases and the J segment 9 bases; nucleotides outside the gene matches: 12. The CDR3 totals 17 residues.